The clone carrying this T cell receptor beta chain was counted ten times or more. Its specificity is unknown. Germline assignment: CDR1 MNHEY and CDR2 SMNVEV (reference sequence). V shed 5 bases, J shed 4 bases, and the junction held 12 bases outside the gene matches. The CDR3 runs 16 residues. The entry originates in a study of T-cell memory formation after mild COVID-19. Overall study findings and caveats: Pre-infection memory carried some responding clones, suggesting that cross-reactive memory joined. Second-wave clones with a day 37 peak had unconfirmed SARS-CoV-2 specificity.

5'RACE, which relied on constant-segment primers, yielded TCR alpha and TCR beta cDNA libraries carrying sample barcodes and UMIs. One entry per CDR3 protein results from TCRdb running MiXCR on the 5' RACE reads. The sample includes 14,000 to 15,000 distinct CDR3 sequences, around 21% seen only once; the top ten take 50% to 60%. This sequence originates from a man between 18 and 29 years old who had mild COVID-19 (a few samples of this study predate the infection). Cell type and time point are not known. The sample taken for sequencing was PBMCs or a T cell subset sorted from them (not recorded which). The V call is TRBV27, the J call TRBJ1-2, with 8 bases fitting TRBD1. The CDR3 nucleotides read TGTGCCAGCAGTCCCCACATGCAGGGGGCGAGCTATGGCTACACCTTC. This gives the protein CASSPHMQGASYGYTF.